Listed below are T cell receptor beta chains from one sample, sequenced in a study of cytomegalovirus exposure and HLA in healthy donors. The method was immunoSEQ multiplex PCR; TCRdb's version includes in-frame clones alone and lacks a portion of them. The sample contains some 160,000 clones, approximately 90% of which appear only once. Sequencing input: PBMCs. Receptors were obtained from a man between 18 and 29 years old in good health and CMV-seronegative. The CDR3 runs from the conserved cysteine through the conserved F or W. Each record gives: CDR3 DNA, CDR3 protein, V gene, J gene, clone size, D gene. The D gene is left open where the match is weak. Only some rows state a clone size, as once, few, many or a class for expanded clones.

CDR3nt: TGTGCCAGCAGCTTACGTGGTAGCCCCTACGAGCAGTACTTC; CDR3aa: CASSLRGSPYEQYF; v_gene: TRBV13; j_gene: TRBJ2-7; abundance: NA; d_gene: NA
CDR3nt: TGTGCCAGCAGTTTTTCTTTGAGCGTTCAGACAGATACGCAGTATTTT; CDR3aa: CASSFSLSVQTDTQYF; v_gene: TRBV6-6; j_gene: TRBJ2-3; abundance: NA; d_gene: NA
CDR3nt: TGTGCCAGCAGCGTAGACCCCCTTAGCGGGGTTACATACGAGCAGTACTTC; CDR3aa: CASSVDPLSGVTYEQYF; v_gene: TRBV9; j_gene: TRBJ2-7; abundance: NA; d_gene: TRBD2
CDR3nt: TGTGCCAGCAGTGACAGGGACTCCAATGAGCAGTTCTTC; CDR3aa: CASSDRDSNEQFF; v_gene: TRBV6-4; j_gene: TRBJ2-1; abundance: NA; d_gene: NA
CDR3nt: TGTGCCTGGAGTTTAGGGGCGGCTGAAGCTTTCTTT; CDR3aa: CAWSLGAAEAFF; v_gene: TRBV30; j_gene: TRBJ1-1; abundance: NA; d_gene: NA
CDR3nt: TGTGCCAGCAGTCAGGGGCCACGCACAGATACGCAGTATTTT; CDR3aa: CASSQGPRTDTQYF; v_gene: TRBV6-5; j_gene: TRBJ2-3; abundance: NA; d_gene: NA
CDR3nt: TGTGCCACCAGCAGAGATTACCAGATTAGCAATCAGCCCCAGCATTTT; CDR3aa: CATSRDYQISNQPQHF; v_gene: TRBV15; j_gene: TRBJ1-5; abundance: NA; d_gene: NA
CDR3nt: TGTGCCAGCAGCGGGGGGACAGGGACAACTAATGAAAAACTGTTTTTT; CDR3aa: CASSGGTGTTNEKLFF; v_gene: TRBV9; j_gene: TRBJ1-4; abundance: once; d_gene: TRBD1
CDR3nt: TGTGCCAGCAGTGAACCAGGACACACAGATACGCAGTATTTT; CDR3aa: CASSEPGHTDTQYF; v_gene: TRBV6-1; j_gene: TRBJ2-3; abundance: once; d_gene: NA
CDR3nt: TGTGCCAGCACCCCGTATGAGGCGTACAATGAGCAGTTCTTC; CDR3aa: CASTPYEAYNEQFF; v_gene: TRBV2; j_gene: TRBJ2-1; abundance: NA; d_gene: NA
CDR3nt: TGTGCCAGCAGCTTAGGGGCAGGGCGGAATGAGCAGTTCTTC; CDR3aa: CASSLGAGRNEQFF; v_gene: TRBV13; j_gene: TRBJ2-1; abundance: NA; d_gene: NA
CDR3nt: TGTGCCAGCAGTGTTAATCAGGGGACCGGCCTAGAGACCCAGTACTTC; CDR3aa: CASSVNQGTGLETQYF; v_gene: TRBV6-4; j_gene: TRBJ2-5; abundance: once; d_gene: NA
CDR3nt: TGCAGTGCCCCAAGGCGGACAGAAGCTTTCTTT; CDR3aa: CSAPRRTEAFF; v_gene: TRBV20-1; j_gene: TRBJ1-1; abundance: NA; d_gene: NA
CDR3nt: TGCGCCACCCATGGAGACCCCTACGAGCAGTACTTC; CDR3aa: CATHGDPYEQYF; v_gene: TRBV10-2; j_gene: TRBJ2-7; abundance: NA; d_gene: NA
CDR3nt: TGTGCCTGTCACAGTAACTCTGGGGCCAACGTCCTGACTTTC; CDR3aa: CACHSNSGANVLTF; v_gene: TRBV30; j_gene: TRBJ2-6; abundance: NA; d_gene: NA
CDR3nt: TGTGCCAGCAGGGCTGGGACAGGGTTCGGGGGCTACACCTTC; CDR3aa: CASRAGTGFGGYTF; v_gene: TRBV6-4; j_gene: TRBJ1-2; abundance: once; d_gene: TRBD1
CDR3nt: TGTGCCAGCAGTTCCCCTTCAGGGGTGGCCTACAATGAGCAGTTCTTC; CDR3aa: CASSSPSGVAYNEQFF; v_gene: TRBV27; j_gene: TRBJ2-1; abundance: NA; d_gene: NA
CDR3nt: TGTGCCAGCTCACCACGGGAGGCACCAGTCGCTGAAGCTTTCTTT; CDR3aa: CASSPREAPVAEAFF; v_gene: TRBV18; j_gene: TRBJ1-1; abundance: NA; d_gene: NA
CDR3nt: TGTGCCAGCTCCCCCTCTGGTCGGAGTCAGCCCCAGCATTTT; CDR3aa: CASSPSGRSQPQHF; v_gene: TRBV6-1; j_gene: TRBJ1-5; abundance: NA; d_gene: NA
CDR3nt: TGTGCCAGCAGTTACGACTACGAGAGGCGTAATGAAAAACTGTTTTTT; CDR3aa: CASSYDYERRNEKLFF; v_gene: TRBV6-5; j_gene: TRBJ1-4; abundance: NA; d_gene: NA
CDR3nt: TGCGCCAGCAGCTACCGGACAGCTGAAGAGACCCAGTACTTC; CDR3aa: CASSYRTAEETQYF; v_gene: TRBV5-1; j_gene: TRBJ2-5; abundance: NA; d_gene: NA
CDR3nt: TGTGCCAGCAGCCTCCAGTTCTTC; CDR3aa: CASSLQFF; v_gene: TRBV21-1; j_gene: TRBJ2-1; abundance: NA; d_gene: NA
CDR3nt: TGCGCCAGCAGCTTGGATAGCGGGGGGGTTAATGAGCAGTTCTTC; CDR3aa: CASSLDSGGVNEQFF; v_gene: TRBV5-1; j_gene: TRBJ2-1; abundance: NA; d_gene: TRBD2
CDR3nt: TGTGCCAGCAGCCCAACCGGTGCAGGGGCCTCTAATGAAAAACTGTTTTTT; CDR3aa: CASSPTGAGASNEKLFF; v_gene: TRBV7-9; j_gene: TRBJ1-4; abundance: NA; d_gene: NA
CDR3nt: TGTGCCAGCAGTCACCCCCTGACTAGCGGGAGAGAGCAGTTCTTC; CDR3aa: CASSHPLTSGREQFF; v_gene: TRBV27; j_gene: TRBJ2-1; abundance: NA; d_gene: TRBD2
CDR3nt: TGTGCCAGCAGCGTAGGACTAGCGGGACACACAGATACGCAGTATTTT; CDR3aa: CASSVGLAGHTDTQYF; v_gene: TRBV9; j_gene: TRBJ2-3; abundance: NA; d_gene: TRBD2
CDR3nt: TGTGCCAGTAGGGACACCGTAAGCAATCAGCCCCAGCATTTT; CDR3aa: CASRDTVSNQPQHF; v_gene: TRBV2; j_gene: TRBJ1-5; abundance: NA; d_gene: NA
CDR3nt: TGTGCCAGTAGTATTCAGGGGAGCTTAAATGAAAAACTGTTTTTT; CDR3aa: CASSIQGSLNEKLFF; v_gene: TRBV19; j_gene: TRBJ1-4; abundance: NA; d_gene: NA
CDR3nt: TGTGCCAGCAGCTTTCCTGAGACTAGCGGGGGGGCAGGAGAGCAGTTCTTC; CDR3aa: CASSFPETSGGAGEQFF; v_gene: TRBV7-6; j_gene: TRBJ2-1; abundance: NA; d_gene: TRBD2
CDR3nt: TGTGCCAGCAGCTTGTACACAGGACGATCTAACTATGGCTACACCTTC; CDR3aa: CASSLYTGRSNYGYTF; v_gene: TRBV5-8; j_gene: TRBJ1-2; abundance: NA; d_gene: NA
CDR3nt: TGTGCCAGCAGTAGCGGGGGGGCAAACGAGCAGTACTTC; CDR3aa: CASSSGGANEQYF; v_gene: TRBV9; j_gene: TRBJ2-7; abundance: NA; d_gene: TRBD2
CDR3nt: TGTGCCAGCAGGCTGGAGCTAGCGATTGCACCTAGCACAGATACGCAGTATTTT; CDR3aa: CASRLELAIAPSTDTQYF; v_gene: TRBV5-4; j_gene: TRBJ2-3; abundance: NA; d_gene: NA
CDR3nt: TGTGCCAGCAGCCGACCGGGGGGGAATGAGCAGTTCTTC; CDR3aa: CASSRPGGNEQFF; v_gene: TRBV7-8; j_gene: TRBJ2-1; abundance: NA; d_gene: TRBD2